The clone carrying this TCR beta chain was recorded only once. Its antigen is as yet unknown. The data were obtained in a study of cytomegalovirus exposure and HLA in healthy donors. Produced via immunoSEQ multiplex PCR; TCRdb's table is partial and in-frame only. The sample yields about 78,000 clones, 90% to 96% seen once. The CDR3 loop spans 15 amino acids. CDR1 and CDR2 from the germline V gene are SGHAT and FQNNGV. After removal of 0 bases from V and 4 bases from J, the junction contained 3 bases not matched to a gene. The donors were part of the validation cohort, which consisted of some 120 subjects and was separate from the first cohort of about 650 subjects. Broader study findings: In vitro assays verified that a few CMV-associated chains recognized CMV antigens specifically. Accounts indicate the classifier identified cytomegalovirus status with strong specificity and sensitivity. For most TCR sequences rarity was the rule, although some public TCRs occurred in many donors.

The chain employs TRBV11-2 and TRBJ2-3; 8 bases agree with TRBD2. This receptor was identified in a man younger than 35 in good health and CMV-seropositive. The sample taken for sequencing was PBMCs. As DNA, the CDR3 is TGTGCCAGCAGCTTAGACGGGAGGGGCCCAGATACGCAGTATTTT. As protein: CASSLDGRGPDTQYF.